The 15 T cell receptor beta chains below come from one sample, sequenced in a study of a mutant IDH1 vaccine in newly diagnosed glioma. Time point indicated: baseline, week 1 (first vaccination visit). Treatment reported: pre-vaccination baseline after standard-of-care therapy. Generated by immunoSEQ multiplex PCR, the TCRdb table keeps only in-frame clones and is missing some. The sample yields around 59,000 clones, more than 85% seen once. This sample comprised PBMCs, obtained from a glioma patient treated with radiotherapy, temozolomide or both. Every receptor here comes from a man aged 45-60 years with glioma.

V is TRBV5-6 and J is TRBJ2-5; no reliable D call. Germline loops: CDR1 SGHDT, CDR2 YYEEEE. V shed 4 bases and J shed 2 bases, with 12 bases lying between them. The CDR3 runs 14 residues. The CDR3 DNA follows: TGTGCCAGCAGCACCGGGCTCAATCAAGAGACCCAGTACTTC. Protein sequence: CASSTGLNQETQYF.

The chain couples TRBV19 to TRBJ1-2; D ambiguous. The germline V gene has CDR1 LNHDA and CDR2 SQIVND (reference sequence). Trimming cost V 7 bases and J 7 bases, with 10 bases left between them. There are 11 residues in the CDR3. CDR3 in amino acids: CASTPGLGYTF. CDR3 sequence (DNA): TGTGCCAGTACCCCGGGCCTTGGCTACACCTTC. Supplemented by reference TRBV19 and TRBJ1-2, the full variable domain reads DGGITQSPKYLFRKEGQNVTLSCEQNLNHDAMYWYRQDPGQGLRLIYYSQIVNDFQKGDIAEGYSVSREKKESFPLTVTSAQKNPTAFYLCASTPGLGYTFGSGTRLTVV.

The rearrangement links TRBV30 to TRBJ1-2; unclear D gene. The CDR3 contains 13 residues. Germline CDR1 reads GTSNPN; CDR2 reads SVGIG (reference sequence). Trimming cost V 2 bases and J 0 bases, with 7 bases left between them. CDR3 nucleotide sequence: TGTGCCTGGAGTACAGAGGCTAACTATGGCTACACCTTC. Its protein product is CAWSTEANYGYTF.

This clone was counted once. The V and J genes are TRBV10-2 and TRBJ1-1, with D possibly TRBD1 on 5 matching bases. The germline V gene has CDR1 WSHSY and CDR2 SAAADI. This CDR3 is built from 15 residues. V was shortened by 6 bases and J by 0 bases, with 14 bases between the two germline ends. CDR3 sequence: CASRGDRGLNTEAFF. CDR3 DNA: TGCGCCAGCAGGGGGGACCGAGGTCTGAACACTGAAGCTTTCTTT.

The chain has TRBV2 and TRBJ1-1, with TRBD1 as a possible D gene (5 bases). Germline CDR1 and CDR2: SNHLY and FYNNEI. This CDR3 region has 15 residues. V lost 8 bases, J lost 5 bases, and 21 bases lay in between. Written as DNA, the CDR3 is TGTGCCAGCTCCCTAGACCCAGGGAGTGGGACTGAAGCTTTCTTT. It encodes CASSLDPGSGTEAFF.

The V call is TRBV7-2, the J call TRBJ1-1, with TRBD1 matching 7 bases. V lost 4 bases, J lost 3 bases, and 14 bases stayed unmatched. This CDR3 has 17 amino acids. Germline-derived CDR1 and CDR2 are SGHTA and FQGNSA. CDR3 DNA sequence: TGTGCCAGCAGCTCCCGGGACAGACTCTGGGGCGACACTGAAGCTTTCTTT. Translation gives CASSSRDRLWGDTEAFF.

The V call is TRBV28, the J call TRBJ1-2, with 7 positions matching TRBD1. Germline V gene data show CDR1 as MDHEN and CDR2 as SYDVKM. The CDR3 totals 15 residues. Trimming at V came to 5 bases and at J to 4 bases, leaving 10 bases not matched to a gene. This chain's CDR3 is CASSPLHRGGYGYTF. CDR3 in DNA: TGTGCCAGCAGTCCCCTGCACAGGGGAGGCTATGGCTACACCTTC.

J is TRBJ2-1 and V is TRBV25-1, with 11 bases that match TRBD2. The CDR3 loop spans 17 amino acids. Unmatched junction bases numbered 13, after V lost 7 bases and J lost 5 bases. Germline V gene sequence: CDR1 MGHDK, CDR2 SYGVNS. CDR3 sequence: CASTSSGRNQRDNEQFF. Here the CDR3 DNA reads TGTGCCAGCACCTCTAGCGGGAGGAATCAGCGGGACAATGAGCAGTTCTTC.

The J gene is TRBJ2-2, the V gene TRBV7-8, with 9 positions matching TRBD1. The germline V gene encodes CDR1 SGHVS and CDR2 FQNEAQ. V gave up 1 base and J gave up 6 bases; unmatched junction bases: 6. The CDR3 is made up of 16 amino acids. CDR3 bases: TGTGCCAGCAGCTTAGTGCGACAGGGGGTTGCCGGGGAGCTGTTTTTT. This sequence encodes CASSLVRQGVAGELFF.

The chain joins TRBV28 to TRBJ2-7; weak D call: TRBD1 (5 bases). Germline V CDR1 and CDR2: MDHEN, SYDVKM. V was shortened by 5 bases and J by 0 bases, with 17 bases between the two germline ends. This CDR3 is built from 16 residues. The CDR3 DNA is TGTGCCAGCAGTCTCACAGGTGGGGCCCTCTCCTACGAGCAGTACTTC. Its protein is CASSLTGGALSYEQYF.

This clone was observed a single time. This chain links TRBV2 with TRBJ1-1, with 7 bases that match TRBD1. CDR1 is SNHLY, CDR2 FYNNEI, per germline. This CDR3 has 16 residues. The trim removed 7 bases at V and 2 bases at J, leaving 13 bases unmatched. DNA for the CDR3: TGTGCCAGCACGAGGGGGCCTCCCCGGCTTAACACTGAAGCTTTCTTT. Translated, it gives CASTRGPPRLNTEAFF.

Here the CDR3 reads CASSLQVGGSYEQYF. DNA for the CDR3: TGTGCCAGCAGCCTGCAGGTGGGCGGCTCCTACGAGCAGTACTTC. The chain is built from TRBV14 and TRBJ2-7, with unresolved D. Germline CDR1 SGHDN, CDR2 FVKESK. V gave up 4 bases and J gave up 0 bases, with 13 bases separating them. The CDR3 covers 15 residues. Filled out from reference TRBV14 and TRBJ2-7, the complete variable domain reads EAGVTQFPSHSVIEKGQTVTLRCDPISGHDNLYWYRRVMGKEIKFLLHFVKESKQDESGMPNNRFLAERTGGTYSTLKVQPAELEDSGVYFCASSLQVGGSYEQYFGPGTRLTVT.

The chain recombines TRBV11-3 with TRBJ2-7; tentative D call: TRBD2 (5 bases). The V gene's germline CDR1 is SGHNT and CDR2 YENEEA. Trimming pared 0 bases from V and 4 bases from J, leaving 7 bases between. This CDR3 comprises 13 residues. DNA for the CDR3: TGTGCCAGCAGCTTAGAACTAGGTTACGAGCAGTACTTC. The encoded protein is CASSLELGYEQYF.

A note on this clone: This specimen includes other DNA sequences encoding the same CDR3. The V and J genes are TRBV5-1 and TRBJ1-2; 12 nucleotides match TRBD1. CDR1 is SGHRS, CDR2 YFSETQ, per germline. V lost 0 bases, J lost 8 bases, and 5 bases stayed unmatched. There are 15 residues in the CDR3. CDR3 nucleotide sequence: TGCGCCAGCAGCTTGGCCGGGACAGGGGGCGAAGGCTACACCTTC. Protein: CASSLAGTGGEGYTF.

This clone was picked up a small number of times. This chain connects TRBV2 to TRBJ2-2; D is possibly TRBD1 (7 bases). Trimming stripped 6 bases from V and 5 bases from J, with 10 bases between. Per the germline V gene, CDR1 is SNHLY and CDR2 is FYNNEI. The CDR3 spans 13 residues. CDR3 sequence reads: CASRAGGTGELFF. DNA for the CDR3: TGTGCCAGCAGGGCAGGGGGGACCGGGGAGCTGTTTTTT.